These 31 T cell receptor beta chains originate from one sample sequenced in a study of blood T cells in healthy people across ages. Combining a sample-barcoded 5' primer with a J-beta primer mix, a second PCR ran for roughly 6 to 12 cycles. MiXCR, run by TCRdb on the 5' RACE reads, gives a single entry per CDR3 protein. This sample has some 1,800,000 distinct CDR3 sequences, with approximately 40% found just once. Sample: blood. The receptor set was obtained from a human donor in good health.

The chain uses TRBV4-3 and TRBJ2-7; D is uncertain. The CDR3 totals 15 residues. Looked up from germline, CDR1 is LGHNA and CDR2 is YSLEER. The V gene lost 0 bases and the J gene lost 0 bases, with 9 bases spanning the gap. CDR3 amino acids: CASSQDRFGSYEQYF. CDR3 coding DNA: TGCGCCAGCAGCCAAGATAGGTTTGGCTCCTACGAGCAGTACTTC.

Notes on this clonotype: Given a much more abundant clone one base away, this may be a read error. The V gene is TRBV4-2, the J gene TRBJ2-3; D not certain. Germline-derived CDR1 and CDR2 are LGHNA and YNFKEQ. The CDR3 length is 13 residues. CDR3 DNA: TGTACCAGCAGCCAACCTGAAGTGGATACGCAGTATTTT. This translates into CTSSQPEVDTQYF.

The chain has TRBV7-2 and TRBJ1-5; TRBD1 matches 7 bases. The V and J ends lost 3 bases and 6 bases, in that order; junction bases with no gene match: 8. Per the germline V gene, CDR1 is SGHTA and CDR2 is FQGNSA. The CDR3 spans 15 residues. The CDR3 sequence is CASSLNRDSGQPQHF. Written as DNA, the CDR3 is TGTGCCAGCAGCTTGAACCGGGACAGTGGTCAGCCCCAGCATTTT.

This clonotype was picked up a small number of times. The chain combines TRBV7-9 with TRBJ2-4, with D tentatively TRBD1 (7 bases). The J call could be wrong; TRBJ2-7 is a better fit for the DNA end. There are 15 residues in the CDR3. Germline V gives CDR1 SEHNR, CDR2 FQNEAQ (reference sequence). As DNA, the CDR3 is TGTGCCACCCTACCGGGGGTCGGACAGGACCACGAGCAGTACTTC. Protein: CATLPGVGQDHEQYF.

The chain joins TRBV20-1 to TRBJ2-7, with 7 positions matching TRBD1. With V trimmed by 0 bases and J by 4 bases, 12 bases remained unmatched. The germline V gene has CDR1 DFQATT and CDR2 SNEGSKA (reference sequence). This CDR3 region has 16 residues. The DNA for the CDR3 is TGCAGTGCTAGAGATCCCCCAGGGGGTGACGAGTACGAGCAGTACTTC. This sequence encodes CSARDPPGGDEYEQYF.

About this clonotype itself: Mismatch with germline at one junction end may stem from a read error. J is TRBJ2-5 and V is TRBV11-2, with D perhaps matching TRBD2 (6 bases). This CDR3 contains 16 residues. Germline V gene data show CDR1 as SGHAT and CDR2 as FQNNGV. The CDR3 sequence: CACSPLILGGKKTQYF. The CDR3 bases are TGTGCCTGCAGCCCTCTCATCCTCGGGGGAAAAAAGACCCAGTACTTC.

The gene calls are TRBV20-1 and TRBJ2-7; 7 bases are a match to TRBD1. After removal of 6 bases from V and 5 bases from J, the junction contained 10 bases not matched to a gene. Looked up from germline, CDR1 is DFQATT and CDR2 is SNEGSKA (reference sequence). This CDR3 is 13 amino acids long. CDR3 in amino acids: CSAQEQGWHEQYF. The CDR3 DNA follows: TGCAGTGCCCAAGAACAGGGGTGGCACGAGCAGTACTTC.

This clonotype was seen more than once but under ten times. A junction end diverges from the germline sequence, so it may reflect a read error. The chain joins TRBV12-3 or TRBV12-4 to TRBJ1-2; D ambiguous. CDR3 length: 11 residues. CDR3 DNA: TGTGCCAGCAGTTTTCGGTATGGCCACACCTTC. This sequence encodes CASSFRYGHTF.

The chain joins TRBV7-6 to TRBJ1-1; no reliable D call. The germline V gene has CDR1 SGHVS and CDR2 FNYEAQ. There are 16 residues in the CDR3. The V end was cut by 4 bases, the J end by 1 base, with 16 bases between. Here the CDR3 reads CASSSLRVTRNTEAFF. As DNA, the CDR3 is TGTGCCAGCAGCTCCCTGAGGGTAACGAGGAACACTGAAGCTTTCTTT.

The chain carries TRBV24-1 and TRBJ1-2; D ambiguous. Looked up from germline, CDR1 is KGHDR and CDR2 is SFDVKD. This CDR3 is 18 amino acids long. V was pared by 2 bases and J by 4 bases, with 22 bases between. The CDR3 DNA follows: TGTGCCACCAGTGATTCCCGCATCAGCTTTGGAGGGATCTATGGCTACACCTTC. Protein product: CATSDSRISFGGIYGYTF.

This clonotype turned up a few times. This CDR3 reads CSARDARDREFYSNQPQHF. Here the CDR3 DNA reads TGCAGTGCTAGAGATGCCAGGGACAGGGAATTTTATAGCAATCAGCCCCAGCATTTT. The V and J genes are TRBV20-1 and TRBJ1-5; the match to TRBD1 covers 9 bases. With V trimmed by 0 bases and J by 0 bases, 12 bases remained unmatched. Germline V lookup: CDR1 DFQATT, CDR2 SNEGSKA (reference sequence). This CDR3 has 19 residues.

This clonotype was seen only a few times. The CDR3 here is CASSPRWVTSGANVLTF. Here the CDR3 DNA reads TGTGCCAGCAGCCCCCGGTGGGTCACATCTGGGGCCAACGTCCTGACTTTC. The V call is TRBV7-2, the J call TRBJ2-6; D uncertain. This CDR3 comprises 17 residues. Germline CDR1 reads SGHTA; CDR2 reads FQGNSA. Trimming took 5 bases from V and 1 from J, leaving 15 bases between them. The variable domain in full, completed from reference TRBV7-2 and TRBJ2-6, reads GAGVSQSPSNKVTEKGKDVELRCDPISGHTALYWYRQSLGQGLEFLIYFQGNSAPDKSGLPSDRFSAERTGGSVSTLTIQRTQQEDSAVYLCASSPRWVTSGANVLTFGAGSRLTVL.

V usage is TRBV28 and J usage is TRBJ2-5, with 10 nucleotides matching TRBD2. Germline V lookup: CDR1 MDHEN, CDR2 SYDVKM. The ends lost 3 bases at V and 4 bases at J; junction bases unmatched: 5. This CDR3 comprises 15 residues. The CDR3: CASSFAASGGETQYF. Here the CDR3 DNA reads TGTGCCAGCAGTTTCGCGGCTAGCGGGGGAGAGACCCAGTACTTC.

This clonotype was recorded once. The rearrangement uses TRBV28 and TRBJ2-7; 10 bases agree with TRBD1. Trimming at V came to 5 bases and at J to 5 bases, leaving 9 bases not matched to a gene. The germline V gene encodes CDR1 MDHEN and CDR2 SYDVKM. The CDR3 is 15 amino acids. This CDR3 is CASSPNGQGVHEQYF. The DNA for the CDR3 is TGTGCCAGCAGTCCAAACGGACAGGGGGTCCACGAGCAGTACTTC.

The chain employs TRBV6-6 and TRBJ2-5; 8 positions agree with TRBD2. Germline trimming cut 4 bases from V and 3 bases from J; bases unmatched to any gene: 4. This CDR3 has 14 amino acids. The germline gives CDR1 MNHNY, CDR2 SVGAGI (reference sequence). CDR3 nucleotides: TGTGCCAGCAGTTTGACTAGCGTAAAAGAGACCCAGTACTTC. Amino acid sequence: CASSLTSVKETQYF.

This clonotype was counted at least ten times. In DNA, the CDR3 is TGTGCCAGCAGCTCCGGACAGGGATGGGAGCAGTACTTC. It specifies CASSSGQGWEQYF. The chain uses TRBV7-2 and TRBJ2-7, with 8 nucleotides matching TRBD1. CDR3 size: 13 residues. Per the germline V gene, CDR1 is SGHTA and CDR2 is FQGNSA. J was trimmed by 7 bases and V by 4 bases; bases with no gene match: 6.

This clonotype was found a few times. The chain links TRBV4-1 to TRBJ1-2, with D possibly being TRBD1 (5 bases). Germline V gene data show CDR1 as MGHRA and CDR2 as YSYEKL. Trimming shortened V by 4 bases and J by 8 bases, and 26 bases separated the two germline ends. CDR3 size: 17 residues. This CDR3 reads CASSLPFKAIKGRGYTF. CDR3 coding DNA: TGCGCCAGCAGCCTGCCCTTCAAAGCAATCAAGGGGCGAGGCTACACCTTC.

The V gene is TRBV29-1, the J gene TRBJ1-1; D is unresolved. This CDR3 comprises 12 residues. Germline CDR1 reads SQVTM; CDR2 reads ANQGSEA. The V and J ends lost 5 bases and 1 base respectively, with 8 bases between them. The DNA of the CDR3 is TGCAGCGTTAAGTTGGGGAACACTGAAGCTTTCTTT. Its protein is CSVKLGNTEAFF.

The chain employs TRBV24-1 and TRBJ2-3; the D is unclear. Between the trimmed V and J ends, which lost 0 bases and 0 bases, there was a span of 15 bases. The CDR3 runs to 18 residues. Germline CDR1 is KGHDR and CDR2 is SFDVKD. CDR3 in amino acids: CATSDLPFSSSSTDTQYF. The CDR3 DNA is TGTGCCACCAGTGATTTGCCGTTTAGTTCCTCTAGCACAGATACGCAGTATTTT.

This clonotype was counted only a few times. The gene calls are TRBV11-2 and TRBJ1-1, with D uncertain. Trimming shortened V by 0 bases and J by 8 bases, and 13 bases separated the two germline ends. Per germline, CDR1 SGHAT and CDR2 FQNNGV. CDR3 length equals 14 residues. CDR3 sequence (DNA): TGTGCCAGCAGCTTAGAGAGGTGGGGTGAGGAAGCTTTCTTT. Translated: CASSLERWGEEAFF.

The chain uses TRBV20-1 and TRBJ2-7; D gene unclear. The CDR3 extends over 11 amino acids. The germline V gene encodes CDR1 DFQATT and CDR2 SNEGSKA (reference sequence). V was trimmed by 6 bases and J by 7 bases, leaving 13 bases between them. Here the CDR3 DNA reads TGCAGTGCCCCGACCCCCAATGAGCAGTACTTC. Translated, it gives CSAPTPNEQYF.

This clonotype has more than one count but fewer than ten. This chain connects TRBV6-2 or TRBV6-3 to TRBJ2-2; D ambiguous. This CDR3 is 13 amino acids long. CDR1 and CDR2 from the germline V gene are MNHEY and SVGEGT. Between the trimmed V and J ends, which lost 0 bases and 10 bases, there was a span of 9 bases. DNA for the CDR3: TGTGCCAGCAGTTACTCGTATCAGCTGGAGCTGTTTTTT. Translated: CASSYSYQLELFF.

This clonotype turned up a few times. The chain uses TRBV15 and TRBJ2-4; D unresolved. Germline V gene data show CDR1 as LNHNV and CDR2 as YYDKDF (reference sequence). Deletions cut 3 bases from V and 13 bases from J, with 16 bases between. The CDR3 consists of 13 residues. The CDR3 loop is CATSRGSNGEQYF. For the CDR3, the DNA is TGTGCCACCAGCAGGGGTTCGAACGGTGAGCAGTACTTC.

With regard to this clonotype: One end of the junction is discordant with germline, which a read error may explain. V and J are TRBV12-3 or TRBV12-4 and TRBJ2-3; no reliable D call. The CDR3 has 13 residues. The CDR3 nucleotides read TGTGCCGGCAGTTTTTCCCGCACAGATACGCAGTATTTT. It encodes CAGSFSRTDTQYF.

This clonotype was found a few times. The chain's CDR3 is CASSLAGGGYIQYF. In nucleotides, the CDR3 is TGTGCCAGCAGCTTGGCAGGGGGCGGGTACATTCAGTACTTC. The V and J genes are TRBV5-4 and TRBJ2-4; 8 bases fit TRBD1. The CDR3 loop spans 14 amino acids. The V gene end was trimmed by 0 bases and the J gene end by 8 bases; junction bases not matched to a gene: 4. Germline loops: CDR1 SGHNT, CDR2 YYREEE (reference sequence). The variable domain in full, completed from reference TRBV5-4 and TRBJ2-4, reads ETGVTQSPTHLIKTRGQQVTLRCSSQSGHNTVSWYQQALGQGPQFIFQYYREEENGRGNFPPRFSGLQFPNYSSELNVNALELDDSALYLCASSLAGGGYIQYFGAGTRLSVL.

The rearrangement uses TRBV20-1 and TRBJ1-5, with D possibly matching TRBD1 (6 bases). This CDR3 region has 18 residues. V shed 3 bases and J shed 4 bases, with 25 bases lying between them. The germline gives CDR1 DFQATT, CDR2 SNEGSKA (reference sequence). The CDR3 DNA sequence: TGCAGTGCTAGTGGCTTACAGGGAGGAGGATTAATTAATCAGCCCCAGCATTTT. Translation: CSASGLQGGGLINQPQHF.

This clonotype was detected a few times. This chain joins TRBV5-5 and TRBJ1-4; 8 bases are a match to TRBD1. Germline V CDR1 and CDR2: SGHKS, YYEKEE (reference sequence). The CDR3 has 14 amino acids. V trimming: 4 bases; J trimming: 8 bases; junction bases outside the gene matches: 7. The CDR3 reads CASSDGQGWEKLFF. Written as DNA, the CDR3 is TGTGCCAGCAGCGATGGACAGGGTTGGGAAAAACTGTTTTTT.

In the case of this clonotype: It is likely a read error, because the conserved phenylalanine at the end of the CDR3 is missing. The V call is TRBV29-1, the J call TRBJ1-2; D remains ambiguous. V shed 5 bases and J shed 8 bases, with 18 bases lying between them. Germline CDR1 and CDR2: SQVTM and ANQGSEA. This CDR3 has 13 amino acids. The CDR3 DNA sequence: TGCAGCGTTTCTAGGGCCGAGGCGGGCGGCTACACCTGC. Translated: CSVSRAEAGGYTC.

This clonotype was found a few times. An end of the junction does not agree with germline; a read error may underlie this. V is TRBV7-3 and J is TRBJ2-1; 14 bases are a match to TRBD2. Germline values: CDR1 SGHTA, CDR2 FQGTGA. The CDR3 totals 15 residues. The CDR3 region is CASSLGLAGEGEQFF. CDR3 in DNA: TGTGCCAGTAGCTTGGGACTAGCGGGGGAGGGTGAGCAGTTCTTC.

With regard to this clonotype: The CDR3 end shows no conserved phenylalanine or tryptophan, and so a read error is likely. The rearrangement joins TRBV5-1 to TRBJ2-4, with 10 bases fitting TRBD1. With the DNA end fitting TRBJ2-7 better, the J assignment may be wrong. This CDR3 spans 14 amino acids. The V gene's germline CDR1 is SGHRS and CDR2 YFSETQ. CDR3 in DNA: TGCGCCAGCAGTTGGGGGACAGGGGACTACGAGCAGTACATC. Translating gives CASSWGTGDYEQYI.

This clonotype was picked up a small number of times. The chain employs TRBV27 and TRBJ2-7; no reliable D call. The CDR3 is 14 residues long. Germline CDR1 reads MNHEY; CDR2 reads SMNVEV (reference sequence). V was clipped by 6 bases and J by 4 bases, with 16 bases between them. CDR3 sequence: CASSRDRSVYEQYF. The DNA of the CDR3 is TGTGCCAGCAGCCGCGACCGGAGTGTTTACGAGCAGTACTTC.